This TCR beta chain appears in the sequencing data of a study of early T cells in non-severe SARS-CoV-2 infection. Study overall: With bulk RNA from unsorted whole blood as input, sequencing yielded unpaired chains.

Researchers attached unique molecular identifiers to individual cDNA molecules. TCRdb recomputed calls from the 5' RACE reads with MiXCR, one row per CDR3 protein. The sample has 65,000 to 80,000 distinct CDR3 sequences; roughly an eighth are singletons. Germline CDR1 is MDHEN and CDR2 is SYDVKM. The CDR3 totals 18 residues. The ends were cut back, 5 bases at V and 0 bases at J, with 17 bases in the middle. This clonotype was observed a few times. The sample comprised whole blood. This clonotype was sampled from an adult who was a healthcare worker with PCR-confirmed SARS-CoV-2 infection or an uninfected control (not recorded which). V and J are TRBV28 and TRBJ2-6; possible D gene TRBD2, 6 bases. DNA of the CDR3: TGTGCCAGCAGTCCGAGGCGGGGACTTCTCTCTGGGGCCAACGTCCTGACTTTC. It specifies CASSPRRGLLSGANVLTF.